This T cell receptor (beta chain) was captured in a study of Tregs in tolerant kidney transplant recipients. Study information: After 6 days with irradiated graft donor PBMCs, CFSE-labeled recipient PBMCs were FACS-sorted. Study-level points and caveats: Biological reproducibility was not directly addressed in this study.

Regarding this clone: Its antigen is not identified.

The CDR3 contains 16 residues. Germline V CDR1 and CDR2: SGDLS, YYNGEE. The V gene lost 1 base and the J gene lost 1 base, with 14 bases spanning the gap. Method: immunoSEQ multiplex PCR; TCRdb's copy keeps in-frame clones and lacks some. Altogether fewer than 5,000 clones are present, about 40% being singletons, with the ten largest covering roughly 6%. The sequenced sample was CD8+ T cells from blood cultured with allogeneic cells. The chain couples TRBV9 to TRBJ2-5; the D gene is possibly TRBD1 (5 bases). The sequence derives from a human donor in good health. The CDR3 DNA sequence: TGTGCCAGCAGCGTAATGCAGGGCCTAAGCCAAGAGACCCAGTACTTC. Translating gives CASSVMQGLSQETQYF. The full variable domain, with the rest looked up from reference TRBV9 and TRBJ2-5, is DSGVTQTPKHLITATGQRVTLRCSPRSGDLSVYWYQQSLDQGLQFLIQYYNGEERAKGNILERFSAQQFPDLHSELNLSSLELGDSALYFCASSVMQGLSQETQYFGPGTRLLVL.